The 8 T cell receptor beta chains listed next were all sequenced from one sample in a study of control samples from healthy donors and cancer patients. Measured with immunoSEQ multiplex PCR; TCRdb has only the in-frame clones, and not every one. The data show about 49,000 clones, approximately 86% seen once. Input material: PBMCs. These receptors were taken from a woman in her fifties or sixties with lung cancer.

Details on this clone: Other DNA sequences in the same sample also yield this CDR3. The chain has TRBV6-2 or TRBV6-3 and TRBJ2-7; D unresolved. Trimming pared 2 bases from V and 2 bases from J, leaving 7 bases between. The CDR3 spans 13 residues. The V gene's germline CDR1 is MNHEY and CDR2 SVGEGT. The CDR3 DNA is TGTGCCAGCAGTTACACGGGTACCTACGAGCAGTACTTC. Amino acids: CASSYTGTYEQYF.

The CDR3 DNA reads as TGTGCCACCAGTACCCAACCTTCCGAGGGAAACGAGCAGTACTTC. This sequence encodes CATSTQPSEGNEQYF. J is TRBJ2-7 and V is TRBV24-1; D is perhaps TRBD2 (5 bases). Germline V CDR1 and CDR2: KGHDR, SFDVKD. The CDR3 totals 15 residues. Trimming shortened V by 6 bases and J by 5 bases, and 19 bases separated the two germline ends.

The chain links TRBV5-1 to TRBJ1-2; D call uncertain. Trimming pared 3 bases from V and 3 bases from J, leaving 12 bases between. Germline V lookup: CDR1 SGHRS, CDR2 YFSETQ. The CDR3 is 14 residues long. The CDR3 coding sequence is TGCGCCAGCAGCTCATCGAGGGAGGACTATGGCTACACCTTC. Protein product: CASSSSREDYGYTF. Drawing the rest from reference TRBV5-1 and TRBJ1-2, the complete variable domain is KAGVTQTPRYLIKTRGQQVTLSCSPISGHRSVSWYQQTPGQGLQFLFEYFSETQRNKGNFPGRFSGRQFSNSRSEMNVSTLELGDSALYLCASSSSREDYGYTFGSGTRLTVV.

The CDR3 bases are TGTGCCAGCAGTGATCAGACGGAGACCCAGTACTTC. Translation gives CASSDQTETQYF. The chain links TRBV12-3 or TRBV12-4 to TRBJ2-5; D is uncertain. The V end lost 5 bases, the J end lost 5 bases, and 9 bases lay between the germline ends. This CDR3 has 12 amino acids.

This rearrangement joins TRBV6-5 to TRBJ2-7, with a tentative D call TRBD2 (6 bases). The V gene's germline CDR1 is MNHEY and CDR2 SVGAGI. Trimming pared 0 bases from V and 2 bases from J, leaving 11 bases between. The CDR3 consists of 15 residues. The CDR3, as DNA: TGTGCCAGCAGTTACTCGAGGACGGGAGCCTACGAGCAGTACTTC. Translated, it gives CASSYSRTGAYEQYF.

The chain joins TRBV5-1 to TRBJ1-1; D is possibly TRBD1 (5 bases). The CDR3 covers 13 residues. From germline, CDR1 is SGHRS and CDR2 YFSETQ. V was pared by 0 bases and J by 6 bases, with 9 bases between. The CDR3 sequence is CASSLDQGSEAFF. In nucleotides, the CDR3 is TGCGCCAGCAGCTTGGACCAGGGATCTGAAGCTTTCTTT.

This chain joins TRBV25-1 and TRBJ1-3; D uncertain. The germline V and J ends were trimmed by 2 bases and 0 bases, with 11 bases remaining between them. The CDR3 extends over 16 amino acids. Per the germline V gene, CDR1 is MGHDK and CDR2 is SYGVNS. CDR3 DNA sequence: TGTGCCAGCAGTGAAGGGGATCTTATCTCTGGAAACACCATATATTTT. Translated: CASSEGDLISGNTIYF.

The rearrangement links TRBV19 to TRBJ1-5, with D possibly TRBD1 on 6 matching bases. The CDR3 covers 14 residues. Germline V gene data show CDR1 as LNHDA and CDR2 as SQIVND (reference sequence). Trimming pared 4 bases from V and 2 bases from J, leaving 9 bases between. CDR3 sequence: CASSTGVGNQPQHF. CDR3 DNA: TGTGCCAGTAGTACAGGGGTCGGCAATCAGCCCCAGCATTTT. Drawing the rest from reference TRBV19 and TRBJ1-5, the complete variable domain is DGGITQSPKYLFRKEGQNVTLSCEQNLNHDAMYWYRQDPGQGLRLIYYSQIVNDFQKGDIAEGYSVSREKKESFPLTVTSAQKNPTAFYLCASSTGVGNQPQHFGDGTRLSIL.